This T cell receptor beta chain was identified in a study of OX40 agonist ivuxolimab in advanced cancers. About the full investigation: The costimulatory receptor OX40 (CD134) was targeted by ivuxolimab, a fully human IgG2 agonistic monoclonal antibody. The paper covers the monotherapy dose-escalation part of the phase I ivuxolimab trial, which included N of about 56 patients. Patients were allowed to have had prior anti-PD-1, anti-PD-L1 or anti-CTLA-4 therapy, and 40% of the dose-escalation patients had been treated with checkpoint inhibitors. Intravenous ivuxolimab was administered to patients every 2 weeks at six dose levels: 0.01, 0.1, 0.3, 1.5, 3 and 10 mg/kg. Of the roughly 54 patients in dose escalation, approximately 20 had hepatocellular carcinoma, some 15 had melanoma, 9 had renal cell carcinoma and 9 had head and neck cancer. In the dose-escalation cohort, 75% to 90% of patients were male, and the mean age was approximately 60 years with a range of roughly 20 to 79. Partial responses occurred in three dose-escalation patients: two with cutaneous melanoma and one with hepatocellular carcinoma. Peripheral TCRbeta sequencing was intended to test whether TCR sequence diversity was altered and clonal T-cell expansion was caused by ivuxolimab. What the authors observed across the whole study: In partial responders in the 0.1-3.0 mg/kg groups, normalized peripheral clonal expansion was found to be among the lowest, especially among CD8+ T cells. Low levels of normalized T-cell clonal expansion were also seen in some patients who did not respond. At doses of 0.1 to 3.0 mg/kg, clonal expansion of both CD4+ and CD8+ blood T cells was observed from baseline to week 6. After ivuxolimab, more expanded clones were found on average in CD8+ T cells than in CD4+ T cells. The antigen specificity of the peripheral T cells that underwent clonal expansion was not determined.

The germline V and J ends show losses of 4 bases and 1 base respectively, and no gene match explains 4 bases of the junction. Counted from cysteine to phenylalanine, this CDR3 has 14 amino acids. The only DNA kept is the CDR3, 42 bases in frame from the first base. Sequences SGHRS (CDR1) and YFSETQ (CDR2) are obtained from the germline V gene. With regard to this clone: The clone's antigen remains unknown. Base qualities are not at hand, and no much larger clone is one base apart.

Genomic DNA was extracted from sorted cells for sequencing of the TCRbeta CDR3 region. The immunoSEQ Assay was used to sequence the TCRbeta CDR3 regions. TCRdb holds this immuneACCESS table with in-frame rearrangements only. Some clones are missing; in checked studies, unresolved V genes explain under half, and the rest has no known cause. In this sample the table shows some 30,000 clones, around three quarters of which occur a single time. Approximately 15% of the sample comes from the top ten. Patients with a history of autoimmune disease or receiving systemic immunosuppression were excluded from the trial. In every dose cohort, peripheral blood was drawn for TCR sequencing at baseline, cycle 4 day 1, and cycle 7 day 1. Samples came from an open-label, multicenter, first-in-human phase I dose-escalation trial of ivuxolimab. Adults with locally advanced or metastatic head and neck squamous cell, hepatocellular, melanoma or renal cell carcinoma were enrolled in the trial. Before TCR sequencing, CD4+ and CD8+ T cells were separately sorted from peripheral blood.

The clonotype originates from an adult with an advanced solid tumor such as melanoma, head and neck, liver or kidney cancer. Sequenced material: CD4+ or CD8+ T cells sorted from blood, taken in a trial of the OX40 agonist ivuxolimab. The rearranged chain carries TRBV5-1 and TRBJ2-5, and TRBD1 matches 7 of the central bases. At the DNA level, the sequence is TGCGCCAGCAGCGAGGGACAGCCCCAAGAGACCCAGTACTTC. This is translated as CASSEGQPQETQYF.